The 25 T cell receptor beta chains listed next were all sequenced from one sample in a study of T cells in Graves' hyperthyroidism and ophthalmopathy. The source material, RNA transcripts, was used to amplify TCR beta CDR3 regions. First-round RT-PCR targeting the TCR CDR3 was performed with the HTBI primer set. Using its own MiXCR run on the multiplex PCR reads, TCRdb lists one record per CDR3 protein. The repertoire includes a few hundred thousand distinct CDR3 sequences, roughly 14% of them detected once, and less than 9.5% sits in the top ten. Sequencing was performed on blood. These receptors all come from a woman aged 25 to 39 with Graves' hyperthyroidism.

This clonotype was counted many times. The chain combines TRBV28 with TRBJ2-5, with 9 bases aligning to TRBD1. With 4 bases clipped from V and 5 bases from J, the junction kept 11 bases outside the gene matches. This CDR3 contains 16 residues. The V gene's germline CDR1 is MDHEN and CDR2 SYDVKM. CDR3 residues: CASSSSGTGRVETQYF. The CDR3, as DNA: TGTGCCAGCAGTTCCTCCGGGACAGGGAGAGTGGAGACCCAGTACTTC. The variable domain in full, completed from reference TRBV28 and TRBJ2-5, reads DVKVTQSSRYLVKRTGEKVFLECVQDMDHENMFWYRQDPGLGLRLIYFSYDVKMKEKGDIPEGYSVSREKKERFSLILESASTNQTSMYLCASSSSGTGRVETQYFGPGTRLLVL.

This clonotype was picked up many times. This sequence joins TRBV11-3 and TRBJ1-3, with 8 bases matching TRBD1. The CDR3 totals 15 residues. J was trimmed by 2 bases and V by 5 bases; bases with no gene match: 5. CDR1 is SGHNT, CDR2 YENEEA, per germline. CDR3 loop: CASSPGGTTGNTIYF. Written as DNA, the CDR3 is TGTGCCAGCAGCCCAGGGGGCACGACTGGAAACACCATATATTTT.

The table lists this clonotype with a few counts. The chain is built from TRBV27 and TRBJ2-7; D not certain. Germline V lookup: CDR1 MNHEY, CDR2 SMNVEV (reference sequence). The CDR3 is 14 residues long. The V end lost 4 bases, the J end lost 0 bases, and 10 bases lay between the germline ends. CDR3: CASSYQASSYEQYF. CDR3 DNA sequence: TGTGCCAGCAGTTACCAGGCCAGCTCCTACGAGCAGTACTTC.

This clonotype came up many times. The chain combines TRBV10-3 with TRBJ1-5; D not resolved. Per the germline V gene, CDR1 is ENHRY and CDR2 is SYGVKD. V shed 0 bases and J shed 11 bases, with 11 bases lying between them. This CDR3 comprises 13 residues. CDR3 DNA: TGTGCCATCAGTGAGTCGGGATCGATAGCCCAGCATTTT. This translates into CAISESGSIAQHF.

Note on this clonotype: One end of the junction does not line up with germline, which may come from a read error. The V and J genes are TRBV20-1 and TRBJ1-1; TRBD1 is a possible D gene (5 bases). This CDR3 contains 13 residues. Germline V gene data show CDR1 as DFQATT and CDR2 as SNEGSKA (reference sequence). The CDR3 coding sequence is TGCAGTGCTCCCGACAGTATGAGCTCTGAAGCTTCCTTT. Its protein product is CSAPDSMSSEASF.

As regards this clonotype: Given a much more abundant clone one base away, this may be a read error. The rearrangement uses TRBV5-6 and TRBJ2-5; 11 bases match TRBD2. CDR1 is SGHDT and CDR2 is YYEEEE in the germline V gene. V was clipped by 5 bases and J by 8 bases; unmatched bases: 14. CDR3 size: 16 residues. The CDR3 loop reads CASSPIGGLAGLTQYF. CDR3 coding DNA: TGTGCCAGCAGTCCAATCGGAGGACTAGCGGGCCTCACCCAGTACTTC.

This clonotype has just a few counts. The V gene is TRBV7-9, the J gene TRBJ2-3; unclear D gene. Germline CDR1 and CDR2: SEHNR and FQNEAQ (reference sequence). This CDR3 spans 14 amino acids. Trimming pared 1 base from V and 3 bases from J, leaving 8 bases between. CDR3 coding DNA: TGTGCCAGCAGCTTAGGGGTGGTTACAGATACGCAGTATTTT. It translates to CASSLGVVTDTQYF.

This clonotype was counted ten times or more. In nucleotides, the CDR3 is TGTGCCAGCTCACCCCCTTTGGACACTGAAGCTTTCTTT. It encodes CASSPPLDTEAFF. The rearrangement links TRBV18 to TRBJ1-1; D remains unclear. The germline gives CDR1 KGHSH, CDR2 LQKENI. CDR3 length equals 13 residues. Trimming took 3 bases from V and 3 from J, leaving 8 bases between them.

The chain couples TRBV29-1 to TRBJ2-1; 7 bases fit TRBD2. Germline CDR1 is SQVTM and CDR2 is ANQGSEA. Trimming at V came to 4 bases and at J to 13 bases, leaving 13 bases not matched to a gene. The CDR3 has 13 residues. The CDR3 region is CSVGGAGLTNQFF. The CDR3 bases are TGCAGCGTTGGGGGAGCGGGATTAACAAACCAGTTCTTC.

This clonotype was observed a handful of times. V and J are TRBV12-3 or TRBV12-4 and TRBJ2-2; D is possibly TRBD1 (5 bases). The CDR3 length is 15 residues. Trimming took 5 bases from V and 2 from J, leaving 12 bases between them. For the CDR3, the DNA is TGTGCCAGCAGTACACAGGTTATAAACACCGGGGAGCTGTTTTTT. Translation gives CASSTQVINTGELFF.

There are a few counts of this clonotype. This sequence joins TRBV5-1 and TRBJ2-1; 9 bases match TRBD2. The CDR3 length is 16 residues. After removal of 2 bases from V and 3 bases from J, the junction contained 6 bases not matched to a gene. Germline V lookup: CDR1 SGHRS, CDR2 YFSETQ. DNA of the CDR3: TGCGCCAGCAGCTTTGGCCTAGCGGGACACTACAATGAGCAGTTCTTC. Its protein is CASSFGLAGHYNEQFF.

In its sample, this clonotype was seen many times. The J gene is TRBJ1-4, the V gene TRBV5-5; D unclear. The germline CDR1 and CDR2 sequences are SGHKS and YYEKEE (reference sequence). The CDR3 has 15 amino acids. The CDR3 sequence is CVTAWTGLTNEKLFF. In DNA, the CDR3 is TGTGTCACAGCATGGACGGGTTTAACTAATGAAAAACTGTTTTTT.

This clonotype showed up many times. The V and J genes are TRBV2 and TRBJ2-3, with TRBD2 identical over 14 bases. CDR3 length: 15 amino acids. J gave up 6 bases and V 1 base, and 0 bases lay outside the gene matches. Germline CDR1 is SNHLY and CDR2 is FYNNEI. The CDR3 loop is CASSEGTSGRDTQYF. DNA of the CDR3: TGTGCCAGCAGTGAAGGGACTAGCGGGAGGGATACGCAGTATTTT.

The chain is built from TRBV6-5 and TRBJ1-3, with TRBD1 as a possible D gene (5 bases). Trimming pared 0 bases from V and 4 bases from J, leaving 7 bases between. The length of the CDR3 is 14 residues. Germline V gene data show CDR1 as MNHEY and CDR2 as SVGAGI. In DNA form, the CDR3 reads TGTGCCAGCAGTTACTCCAGGGTCGGAAACACCATATATTTT. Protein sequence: CASSYSRVGNTIYF.

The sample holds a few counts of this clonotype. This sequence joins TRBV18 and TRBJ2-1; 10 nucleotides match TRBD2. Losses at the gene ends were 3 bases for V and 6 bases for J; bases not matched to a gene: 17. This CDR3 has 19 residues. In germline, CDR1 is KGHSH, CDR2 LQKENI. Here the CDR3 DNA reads TGTGCCAGCTCACCTATCAGGTCTAGCGGGAGCGTCGTAGTCAATGAGCAGTTCTTC. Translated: CASSPIRSSGSVVVNEQFF.

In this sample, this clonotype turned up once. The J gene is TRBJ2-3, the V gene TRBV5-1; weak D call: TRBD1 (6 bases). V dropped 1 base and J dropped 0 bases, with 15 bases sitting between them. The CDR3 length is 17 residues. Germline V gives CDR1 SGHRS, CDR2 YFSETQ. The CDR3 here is CASSLWFGTTSTDTQYF. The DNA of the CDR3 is TGCGCCAGCAGCTTGTGGTTCGGGACAACAAGCACAGATACGCAGTATTTT.

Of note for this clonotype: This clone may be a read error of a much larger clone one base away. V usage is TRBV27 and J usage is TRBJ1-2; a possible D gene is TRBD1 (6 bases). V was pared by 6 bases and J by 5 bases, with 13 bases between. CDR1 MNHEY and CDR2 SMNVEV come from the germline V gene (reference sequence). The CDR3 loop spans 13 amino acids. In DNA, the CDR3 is TGTGCCAGCAGACGGACAGCCCAATATGGCTACACCTTC. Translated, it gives CASRRTAQYGYTF.

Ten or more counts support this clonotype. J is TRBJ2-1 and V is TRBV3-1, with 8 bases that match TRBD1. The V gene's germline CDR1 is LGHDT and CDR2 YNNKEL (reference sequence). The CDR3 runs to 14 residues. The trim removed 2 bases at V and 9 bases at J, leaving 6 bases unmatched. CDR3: CASSQFTGGGEQFF. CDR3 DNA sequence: TGTGCCAGCAGCCAATTTACAGGGGGAGGTGAGCAGTTCTTC.

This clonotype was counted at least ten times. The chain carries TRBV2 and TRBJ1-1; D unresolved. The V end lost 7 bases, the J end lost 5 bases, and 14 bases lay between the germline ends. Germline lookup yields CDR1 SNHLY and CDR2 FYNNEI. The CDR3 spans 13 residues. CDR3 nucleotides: TGTGCCAGCACCCGGGCTGCGGGGACTGAAGCTTTCTTT. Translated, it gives CASTRAAGTEAFF.

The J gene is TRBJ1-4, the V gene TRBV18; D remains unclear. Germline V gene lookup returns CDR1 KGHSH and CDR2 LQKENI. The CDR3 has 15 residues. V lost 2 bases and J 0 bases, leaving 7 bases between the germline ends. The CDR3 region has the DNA TGTGCCAGCTCACCAAAGGGAACAACTAATGAAAAACTGTTTTTT. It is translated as CASSPKGTTNEKLFF.

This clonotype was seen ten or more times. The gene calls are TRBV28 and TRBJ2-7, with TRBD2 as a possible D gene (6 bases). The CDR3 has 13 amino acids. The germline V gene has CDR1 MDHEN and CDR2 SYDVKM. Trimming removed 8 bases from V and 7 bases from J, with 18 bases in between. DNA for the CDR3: TGTGCCAGCGACGGCGGGGAGAGTGGAGAGCAGTACTTC. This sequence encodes CASDGGESGEQYF.

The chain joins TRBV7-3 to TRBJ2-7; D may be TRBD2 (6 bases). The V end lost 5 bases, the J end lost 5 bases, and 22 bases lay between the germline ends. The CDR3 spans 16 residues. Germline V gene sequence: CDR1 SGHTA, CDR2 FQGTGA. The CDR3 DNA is TGTGCCAGCAGCCAAGAACCTCGACTAGGGAGCGACGAGCAGTACTTC. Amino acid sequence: CASSQEPRLGSDEQYF.

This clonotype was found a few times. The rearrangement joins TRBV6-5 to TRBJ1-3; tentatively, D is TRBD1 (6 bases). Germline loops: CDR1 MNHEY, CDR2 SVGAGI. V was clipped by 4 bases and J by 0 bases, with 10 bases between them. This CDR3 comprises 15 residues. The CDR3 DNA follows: TGTGCCAGCAGTTCTACAGGGAGCTCTGGAAACACCATATATTTT. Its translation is CASSSTGSSGNTIYF.

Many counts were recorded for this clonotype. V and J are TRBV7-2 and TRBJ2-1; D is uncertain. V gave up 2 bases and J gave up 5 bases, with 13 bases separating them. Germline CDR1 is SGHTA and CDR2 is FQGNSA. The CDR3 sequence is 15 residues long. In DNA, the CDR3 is TGTGCCAGCAGCTTATCCCCCCCGGCCCACAATGAGCAGTTCTTC. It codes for CASSLSPPAHNEQFF. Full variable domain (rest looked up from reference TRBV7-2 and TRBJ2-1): GAGVSQSPSNKVTEKGKDVELRCDPISGHTALYWYRQSLGQGLEFLIYFQGNSAPDKSGLPSDRFSAERTGGSVSTLTIQRTQQEDSAVYLCASSLSPPAHNEQFFGPGTRLTVL.

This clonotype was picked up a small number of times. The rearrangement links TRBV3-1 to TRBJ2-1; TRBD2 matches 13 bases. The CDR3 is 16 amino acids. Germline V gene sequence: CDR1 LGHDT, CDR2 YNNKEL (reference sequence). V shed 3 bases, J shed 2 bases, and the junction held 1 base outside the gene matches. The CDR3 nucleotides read TGTGCCAGCAGCCAGACTAGCGGGAGGACCTACAATGAGCAGTTCTTC. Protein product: CASSQTSGRTYNEQFF.